The 28 T cell receptor beta chains listed next were all sequenced from one sample in a study of blood T cell repertoires in COVID-19 (dated by TCRdb to 2018 to 2020). Library preparation was by the immunoSEQ multiplex PCR assay. This is the immuneACCESS table as TCRdb keeps it, with only in-frame sequences that have V and J called. A part of the clones is gone; compared with another copy, unresolved V genes explain less than half, and the rest is unexplained. This sample has some 250,000 clones in its table, and more than 70% of those were observed once. The ten largest clones capture roughly 12% of the sample. Sequences were obtained from peripheral blood. Receptors were obtained from a man of 80 years or more with acute or convalescent COVID-19.

The chain has TRBV6-5 and TRBJ1-4; D possibly corresponds to TRBD1 (5 bases). The CDR3 extends over 13 amino acids. Trimming cost V 6 bases and J 8 bases, with 13 bases left between them. CDR1 MNHEY and CDR2 SVGAGI come from the germline V gene. CDR3 nucleotide sequence: TGTGCCAGCAGAAACCAGGGTAGGGAAAAACTGTTTTTT. Its protein product is CASRNQGREKLFF.

V usage is TRBV28 and J usage is TRBJ2-1; 7 bases map to TRBD2. The J segment lost 2 bases and the V segment lost 5 bases, leaving 9 bases of the junction unmatched. Germline lookup yields CDR1 MDHEN and CDR2 SYDVKM. The CDR3 sequence is 16 residues long. This CDR3 is CASSGQGGPTYNEQFF. The CDR3, as DNA: TGTGCCAGCAGTGGGCAGGGAGGGCCGACCTACAATGAGCAGTTCTTC. The whole variable domain, remainder taken from reference TRBV28 and TRBJ2-1, is DVKVTQSSRYLVKRTGEKVFLECVQDMDHENMFWYRQDPGLGLRLIYFSYDVKMKEKGDIPEGYSVSREKKERFSLILESASTNQTSMYLCASSGQGGPTYNEQFFGPGTRLTVL.

This clone occurred a few times. V is TRBV10-3 and J is TRBJ2-3; 11 bases agree with TRBD2. Germline lookup yields CDR1 ENHRY and CDR2 SYGVKD. This CDR3 is 15 amino acids long. Trimming removed 10 bases from V and 0 bases from J; junction bases left unmatched: 6. The CDR3 DNA is TGTGCCACCCACCGGACTAGCGGGAGCACAGATACGCAGTATTTT. It yields the protein CATHRTSGSTDTQYF.

V usage is TRBV7-8 and J usage is TRBJ2-7; D unresolved. Looked up from germline, CDR1 is SGHVS and CDR2 is FQNEAQ. V was pared by 1 base and J by 2 bases, with 6 bases between. The CDR3 is 13 residues long. CDR3: CASSLVGPYEQYF. CDR3 bases: TGTGCCAGCAGCTTAGTGGGCCCCTACGAGCAGTACTTC.

The chain combines TRBV18 with TRBJ2-3; TRBD1 agrees at 7 bases. The CDR3 consists of 16 residues. Germline loops: CDR1 KGHSH, CDR2 LQKENI. V lost 3 bases to trimming and J lost 0 bases; unmatched junction nucleotides: 6. CDR3 bases: TGTGCCAGCTCACCGGCGACAGGGACAAGCACAGATACGCAGTATTTT. This gives the protein CASSPATGTSTDTQYF.

The V gene is TRBV27, the J gene TRBJ2-3; 9 positions agree with TRBD2. CDR3 size: 14 residues. The junction had 4 bases not matched to a gene; V was cut back by 5 bases and J by 4 bases. The V gene's germline CDR1 is MNHEY and CDR2 SMNVEV (reference sequence). The CDR3, as DNA: TGTGCCAGCAGTGGCGGGAGGGGGCCAGATACGCAGTATTTT. Protein sequence: CASSGGRGPDTQYF.

As DNA, the CDR3 is TGTGCCAGTAGTAACACAATCGCCTACGAGCAGTACTTC. Translation gives CASSNTIAYEQYF. This chain joins TRBV19 and TRBJ2-7; D is uncertain. Germline V gene sequence: CDR1 LNHDA, CDR2 SQIVND (reference sequence). This CDR3 is built from 13 residues. With 4 bases removed from V and 2 bases from J, the gap between germline ends came to 9 bases.

The rearrangement links TRBV4-3 to TRBJ2-6; 9 bases are a match to TRBD2. J gave up 0 bases and V 1 base, and 4 bases lay outside the gene matches. The germline V gene has CDR1 LGHNA and CDR2 YSLEER. The CDR3 is 18 residues long. The CDR3 DNA sequence: TGCGCCAGCAGCCAAGTGGGGACTAGCCTCTCTGGGGCCAACGTCCTGACTTTC. Translation: CASSQVGTSLSGANVLTF.

The chain links TRBV10-1 to TRBJ2-7, with D maybe TRBD2 (5 bases). The length of the CDR3 is 14 residues. The V and J ends lost 0 bases and 2 bases respectively, with 8 bases between them. Germline V gene data show CDR1 as WNHNN and CDR2 as SYGVQD (reference sequence). CDR3 amino acids: CASSESGVTYEQYF. The CDR3 DNA is TGCGCCAGCAGTGAGTCCGGGGTAACCTACGAGCAGTACTTC.

This clone was detected many times. This chain connects TRBV18 to TRBJ1-4; 8 positions match TRBD1. CDR1 and CDR2 (germline): KGHSH, LQKENI. The V segment lost 6 bases and the J segment 9 bases; nucleotides outside the gene matches: 12. This CDR3 region has 15 residues. CDR3 region: CASSLGTGGVKKLFF. CDR3 nucleotide sequence: TGTGCCAGCTCCCTTGGGACAGGAGGTGTGAAAAAACTGTTTTTT.

This chain connects TRBV29-1 to TRBJ2-5, with D perhaps TRBD2 (5 bases). This CDR3 is 12 amino acids long. Per the germline V gene, CDR1 is SQVTM and CDR2 is ANQGSEA. V was cut by 5 bases and J by 5 bases, with 12 bases left in between. The CDR3 coding sequence is TGCAGCGTTAGACGGGAACTGGAGACCCAGTACTTC. Its protein is CSVRRELETQYF.

The gene calls are TRBV11-3 and TRBJ2-3; TRBD2 is a possible D gene (5 bases). CDR1 is SGHNT and CDR2 is YENEEA in the germline V gene. The length of the CDR3 is 15 residues. V lost 1 base, J lost 5 bases, and 13 bases lay in between. The CDR3 sequence is CASSLAYRDGDTQYF. CDR3 DNA sequence: TGTGCCAGCAGCTTAGCGTACCGGGATGGAGATACGCAGTATTTT.

The chain employs TRBV7-2 and TRBJ1-5, with no clear D. The germline gives CDR1 SGHTA, CDR2 FQGNSA. V was trimmed by 1 base and J by 4 bases, leaving 8 bases between them. The CDR3 runs 14 residues. For the CDR3, the DNA is TGTGCCAGCAGCTTAGTTAATCGGAATCAGCCCCAGCATTTT. Its protein is CASSLVNRNQPQHF.

This clone was seen only once. The chain joins TRBV4-1 to TRBJ1-2; D is undetermined. CDR1 MGHRA and CDR2 YSYEKL come from the germline V gene. V dropped 3 bases and J dropped 7 bases, with 21 bases sitting between them. CDR3 length equals 16 residues. For the CDR3, the DNA is TGCGCCAGCAGCCATTTCATAAGACGGAGGGAACTTGGCTACACCTTC. Its protein is CASSHFIRRRELGYTF.

V is TRBV28 and J is TRBJ2-5; D is possibly TRBD2 (5 bases). Germline CDR1 and CDR2: MDHEN and SYDVKM. Trimming removed 5 bases from V and 1 base from J, with 8 bases in between. The CDR3 extends over 13 amino acids. CDR3 residues: CASSPLGQETQYF. The CDR3 nucleotides are TGTGCCAGCAGTCCACTAGGCCAAGAGACCCAGTACTTC.

The chain is built from TRBV2 and TRBJ1-2; D call uncertain. V was trimmed by 3 bases and J by 8 bases, leaving 10 bases between them. CDR1 is SNHLY, CDR2 FYNNEI, per germline. The CDR3 spans 12 residues. The CDR3 protein is CASSDPPGGYTF. The CDR3 DNA reads TGTGCCAGCAGTGACCCCCCGGGAGGCTACACCTTC.

J is TRBJ1-1 and V is TRBV6-5; a possible D gene is TRBD1 (6 bases). This CDR3 has 13 amino acids. Per germline, CDR1 MNHEY and CDR2 SVGAGI. Trimming removed 10 bases at V and 0 bases at J, with 12 bases between. For the CDR3, the DNA is TGTGCCACCTATTACAGGGTGAACACTGAAGCTTTCTTT. This translates into CATYYRVNTEAFF.

Comment on this clone: The same CDR3 also results from other DNA sequences found in this sample. The chain recombines TRBV19 with TRBJ1-6, with TRBD1 matching 10 bases. Trimming took 5 bases from V and 7 from J; bases not matched to a gene: 8. The germline V gene encodes CDR1 LNHDA and CDR2 SQIVND (reference sequence). The CDR3 runs to 16 residues. The CDR3 spells CASSSRTGGNNSPLHF. The CDR3 DNA reads as TGTGCCAGTAGTTCTCGGACAGGGGGTAACAATTCACCCCTCCACTTT. The complete variable domain, with remaining parts taken from reference TRBV19 and TRBJ1-6, reads DGGITQSPKYLFRKEGQNVTLSCEQNLNHDAMYWYRQDPGQGLRLIYYSQIVNDFQKGDIAEGYSVSREKKESFPLTVTSAQKNPTAFYLCASSSRTGGNNSPLHFGNGTRLTVT.

The rearrangement uses TRBV4-2 and TRBJ1-6; D gene ambiguous. Between the trimmed V and J ends, which lost 0 bases and 9 bases, there was a span of 6 bases. The germline gives CDR1 LGHNA, CDR2 YNFKEQ. The CDR3 loop spans 13 amino acids. The CDR3 here is CASSQDRSSPLHF. CDR3 coding DNA: TGTGCCAGCAGCCAAGACAGGTCTTCACCCCTCCACTTT.

V usage is TRBV6-1 and J usage is TRBJ2-2; 9 positions agree with TRBD1. J was trimmed by 7 bases and V by 4 bases; bases with no gene match: 13. Per the germline V gene, CDR1 is MNHNS and CDR2 is SASEGT. The CDR3 consists of 17 residues. The CDR3 spells CASSVGQRQGGFGELFF. CDR3 bases: TGTGCCAGCAGTGTAGGGCAACGACAGGGGGGATTCGGGGAGCTGTTTTTT.

This sequence joins TRBV24-1 and TRBJ1-5; 9 bases match TRBD1. Trimming took 3 bases from V and 4 from J; bases not matched to a gene: 3. Germline assignment: CDR1 KGHDR and CDR2 SFDVKD. The CDR3 consists of 15 residues. DNA for the CDR3: TGTGCCACCAGTGATACAGGGGGCGGGAATCAGCCCCAGCATTTT. Residues: CATSDTGGGNQPQHF.

The rearrangement links TRBV5-1 to TRBJ1-1, with 8 bases that match TRBD1. CDR1 and CDR2 (germline): SGHRS, YFSETQ. There are 15 residues in the CDR3. J was trimmed by 1 base and V by 3 bases; bases with no gene match: 5. This CDR3 is CASSWTTGANTEAFF. The CDR3 DNA reads TGCGCCAGCAGCTGGACGACAGGGGCGAACACTGAAGCTTTCTTT. The full variable domain, completed using reference TRBV5-1 and TRBJ1-1, is KAGVTQTPRYLIKTRGQQVTLSCSPISGHRSVSWYQQTPGQGLQFLFEYFSETQRNKGNFPGRFSGRQFSNSRSEMNVSTLELGDSALYLCASSWTTGANTEAFFGQGTRLTVV.

The V and J genes are TRBV7-3 and TRBJ2-1, with D possibly TRBD2 on 6 matching bases. Germline CDR1 is SGHTA and CDR2 is FQGTGA. The CDR3 runs 17 residues. V was shortened by 4 bases and J by 9 bases, with 25 bases between the two germline ends. The CDR3 here is CASSSPGGAGLEGEQFF. Here the CDR3 DNA reads TGTGCCAGCAGCTCCCCCGGGGGAGCGGGCCTTGAGGGTGAGCAGTTCTTC. Full variable domain (outside the CDR3, taken from reference TRBV7-3 and TRBJ2-1): GAGVSQTPSNKVTEKGKYVELRCDPISGHTALYWYRQSLGQGPEFLIYFQGTGAADDSGLPNDRFFAVRPEGSVSTLKIQRTERGDSAVYLCASSSPGGAGLEGEQFFGPGTRLTVL.

The sample holds one count of this clone. Other DNA sequences in the same sample also yield this CDR3. The chain joins TRBV5-1 to TRBJ1-4; 7 positions agree with TRBD1. Germline CDR1 and CDR2: SGHRS and YFSETQ. CDR3 length: 14 amino acids. V dropped 4 bases and J dropped 4; count of bases not matched to a gene: 4. CDR3 loop: CASSLGQLNEKLFF. The CDR3, as DNA: TGCGCCAGCAGCCTGGGACAGCTTAATGAAAAACTGTTTTTT.

The J gene is TRBJ2-1, the V gene TRBV5-1, with D tentatively TRBD2 (6 bases). V lost 0 bases, J lost 7 bases, and 11 bases lay in between. CDR1 and CDR2 from the germline V gene are SGHRS and YFSETQ. The CDR3 consists of 14 residues. In nucleotides, the CDR3 is TGCGCCAGCAGCTTGGAGAGGGCGGGGAATGAGCAGTTCTTC. Translating it yields CASSLERAGNEQFF.

The chain has TRBV5-1 and TRBJ1-2; 9 positions match TRBD1. Per germline, CDR1 SGHRS and CDR2 YFSETQ. With 0 bases clipped from V and 7 bases from J, the junction kept 1 base outside the gene matches. There are 13 residues in the CDR3. CDR3 nucleotides: TGCGCCAGCAGCTTGGGGACAGGGGCTGGCTACACCTTC. Amino acids: CASSLGTGAGYTF.

This clone was picked up one time. The DNA of the CDR3 is TGTGCCAGTAGCAGCATGGGCACTAACTATGGCTACACCTTC. It encodes CASSSMGTNYGYTF. The rearrangement joins TRBV19 to TRBJ1-2; no firm D call. Trimming shortened V by 6 bases and J by 0 bases, and 11 bases separated the two germline ends. This CDR3 region has 14 residues. In germline, CDR1 is LNHDA, CDR2 SQIVND (reference sequence).

V and J are TRBV5-6 and TRBJ2-3; 8 bases align to TRBD1. This CDR3 has 16 residues. From germline, CDR1 is SGHDT and CDR2 YYEEEE. The V gene end was trimmed by 0 bases and the J gene end by 1 base; junction bases not matched to a gene: 4. The CDR3 DNA reads as TGTGCCAGCAGCTTGGATTCCAGGGGGCGCACAGATACGCAGTATTTT. Protein sequence: CASSLDSRGRTDTQYF. Full variable domain (missing parts from reference TRBV5-6 and TRBJ2-3): DAGVTQSPTHLIKTRGQQVTLRCSPKSGHDTVSWYQQALGQGPQFIFQYYEEEERQRGNFPDRFSGHQFPNYSSELNVNALLLGDSALYLCASSLDSRGRTDTQYFGPGTRLTVL.